The entry below describes one TCR beta chain. Its antigen is unknown. The CDR3 has 15 residues. CDR1 is SGHRS and CDR2 is YFSETQ in the germline V gene. Trimming at V came to 4 bases and at J to 5 bases, leaving 7 bases not matched to a gene. Assay used: immunoSEQ multiplex PCR; TCRdb lists only in-frame clones, some missing. The data contain over 55,000 clones, 70% to 80% of them singletons. The data derive from a study of T cell clones after liver transplantation. Background on the study: Samples came from ITN030ST, which attempted immunosuppression withdrawal within 2 years of liver transplantation.

Overall study results and limits: Migration into the graft, not deletion, may explain lost graft donor-reactive T cells.

The sample was CD4+ T cells from blood, taken at the roughly 15-month timepoint. This sequence was found in a human patient who received a liver transplant. The graft donor may account for some of the T cells. The chain links TRBV5-1 to TRBJ1-2; 11 nucleotides line up with TRBD1. The CDR3 loop reads CASSIGTGGLYGYTF. Written as DNA, the CDR3 is TGCGCCAGCAGCATTGGGACAGGGGGGCTTTATGGCTACACCTTC.